These 3 T cell receptor beta chains share one sample of origin, sequenced in a study of blood T cell repertoires in COVID-19. Profiling relied on immunoSEQ multiplex PCR, and the TCRdb table lists in-frame clones only, not all of them. The table lists around 100,000 clones, just under 90% of them singletons. The sequencing sample was made of peripheral blood. These receptors originate from a human donor in a cohort sampled during active COVID-19.

V is TRBV10-3 and J is TRBJ2-3, with 10 bases lining up with TRBD1. CDR3 size: 21 residues. Germline CDR1 reads ENHRY; CDR2 reads SYGVKD. Trimming removed 0 bases from V and 2 bases from J; junction bases left unmatched: 17. DNA for the CDR3: TGTGCCATCAGTGAGTCGTTAAGGGGGACAGGGGCCCATATAGCCACAGATACGCAGTATTTT. It translates to CAISESLRGTGAHIATDTQYF.

This clone was recorded once. The chain joins TRBV6-1 to TRBJ1-1; a possible D gene is TRBD1 (5 bases). CDR1 and CDR2 from the germline V gene are MNHNS and SASEGT. There are 14 residues in the CDR3. V lost 2 bases and J 6 bases, leaving 13 bases between the germline ends. CDR3: CASSERGRGAEAFF. The CDR3 nucleotides read TGTGCCAGCAGTGAACGAGGTCGGGGGGCTGAAGCTTTCTTT.

V is TRBV19 and J is TRBJ2-3; 9 bases are a match to TRBD1. V shed 11 bases, J shed 1 base, and the junction held 7 bases outside the gene matches. Germline V gene data show CDR1 as LNHDA and CDR2 as SQIVND (reference sequence). This CDR3 contains 14 residues. CDR3 bases: TGTGCCGGACGGAGGACAGGGGGCACAGATACGCAGTATTTT. This codes for CAGRRTGGTDTQYF.